This T cell receptor (beta chain) is drawn from a study of PD-1 blockade in mismatch repair-deficient tumors. Germline V gene sequence: CDR1 MNHEY, CDR2 SVGAGI. The CDR3 contains 15 residues. Losses at the gene ends were 0 bases for V and 4 bases for J; bases not matched to a gene: 6. Produced via immunoSEQ multiplex PCR; TCRdb's table is partial and in-frame only. The data hold 60,000 to 75,000 clones, with approximately 90% observed a single time. Sequencing used peripheral blood, obtained 52 weeks after starting pembrolizumab. The chain links TRBV6-5 to TRBJ2-7, with 7 nucleotides matching TRBD2. The source of this sequence is an adult with mismatch repair-deficient cancer. The CDR3 spells CASSYSGGVVYEQYF. The CDR3 DNA reads TGTGCCAGCAGTTACTCGGGGGGGGTAGTATACGAGCAGTACTTC.